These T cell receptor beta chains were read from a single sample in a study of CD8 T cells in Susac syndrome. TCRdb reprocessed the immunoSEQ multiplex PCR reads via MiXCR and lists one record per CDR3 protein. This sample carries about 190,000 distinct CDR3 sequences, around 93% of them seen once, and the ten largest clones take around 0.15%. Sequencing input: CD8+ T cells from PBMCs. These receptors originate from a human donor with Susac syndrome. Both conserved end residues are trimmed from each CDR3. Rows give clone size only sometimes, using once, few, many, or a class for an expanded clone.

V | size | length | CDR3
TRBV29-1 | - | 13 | SVGSLAEANYGYT
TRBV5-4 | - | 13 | ASSPPEDPNYGYT
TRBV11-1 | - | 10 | ASSLPTDTQY
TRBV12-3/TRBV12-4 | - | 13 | ASTIPGGINEKLF
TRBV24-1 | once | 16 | ATSDTPVLFDNTGELF
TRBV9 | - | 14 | ASSDGRAGQEEKLF
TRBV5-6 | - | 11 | ASSLSLGGEQY
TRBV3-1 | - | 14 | ASSHGLAGDQETQY
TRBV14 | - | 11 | ASSLTRLYEQY
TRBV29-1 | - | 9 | SVVSVAEQF
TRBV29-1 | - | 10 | SVPGALYGYT
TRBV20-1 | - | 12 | SAEDTGGYNEQF
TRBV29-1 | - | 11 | SVWGRDNTEAF
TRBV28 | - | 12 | ASSRLAWAGEQY
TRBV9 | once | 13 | ASRNTGTGANVLT
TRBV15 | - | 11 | ATSRGLFETQY
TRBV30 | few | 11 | AWSLGGTDTQY
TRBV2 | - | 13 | ASGGGTSGSYEQY
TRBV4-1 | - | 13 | ASSQLIKTAGELF
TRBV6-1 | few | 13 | ASSYNPEGAETQY
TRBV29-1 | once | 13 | SVVISNLNTGELF
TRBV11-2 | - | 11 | ASSQGLDTEAF